This T cell receptor (beta chain) is from a study of shared clonotypes between healthy human individuals. From germline, CDR1 is SGHVS and CDR2 FNYEAQ. Deletions cut 6 bases from V and 5 bases from J, with 13 bases between. CDR3 length: 14 amino acids. Libraries were prepared by immunoSEQ multiplex PCR; TCRdb keeps only in-frame clonotypes and omits some of them. The sample gives millions of clones, approximately 90% of which show up once; more than 0.12% is in the top ten. The sequencing sample was made of naive CD4+ T cells sorted from blood. Subset reported: CD45RA+ positively selected. The TCR sequence derives from a man aged 18 to 35 in good health. The V call is TRBV7-6, the J call TRBJ1-4; the D is unclear. CDR3 amino acids: CASRPGLLNEKLFF. CDR3 DNA: TGTGCCAGCAGACCCGGACTCCTGAATGAAAAACTGTTTTTT.